This is a list of T cell receptor beta chains from one sample in a study of blood T cells in healthy people across ages. Each CDR3 protein gets one entry after TCRdb re-called the 5' RACE reads with MiXCR. The sample lists approximately 850,000 distinct CDR3 sequences, approximately 44% occurring once. The material sequenced was blood. The receptors derive from a man in his 60s in good health. Both conserved end residues are part of each CDR3. Each record gives: J gene, V gene, CDR3 protein.

>TRBJ2-7|TRBV5-5
CASGLTGEGEQYF
>TRBJ2-1|TRBV27
CASSEAGTVGNEQFF
>.|TRBV7-8
CASSLVLKGNYEQYF
>TRBJ2-3|TRBV20-1
CSASSDRKTDTYF
>TRBJ2-1|TRBV10-3
CAISAPGLRHNEQFF
>TRBJ1-6|TRBV20-1
CSARDPIWDPEVSPLHF
>TRBJ2-6|TRBV7-2
CASSHGDSSGANVLTF
>TRBJ2-3|TRBV7-2
CASSQRRTSGTDTQYF
>TRBJ2-7|TRBV6-2/TRBV6-3
CASSYSLALAGFDEQYF
>TRBJ2-7|TRBV28
CASSPSGTGAHEQYF
>TRBJ2-2|TRBV7-3
CASSLSGATGELFF
>TRBJ2-4|TRBV2
CASISDGGGYLYF
>TRBJ2-3|TRBV29-1
CSVEDHTDTQYF
>TRBJ1-2|TRBV3-1
CASSLDRNGGYTF
>.|TRBV11-2
CASGPSGLAETQYF
>TRBJ2-6|TRBV7-8
CASSPERVSGANVLTF
>TRBJ2-1|TRBV28
CASSLIREMDEQFF
>TRBJ1-1|TRBV29-1
CSVFGVGDTEAFF
>.|TRBV4-3
CASSQEARQGYEQYF
>TRBJ1-6|TRBV20-1
CSAKRKQPNSPLHF
>TRBJ2-1|TRBV20-1
CSARGEPRDRVSNEQFF
>TRBJ2-3|TRBV28
CASSFPSNTDTQYF
>TRBJ1-2|TRBV6-2/TRBV6-3
CASSYSTGEGNPNYGYTF
>TRBJ1-2|TRBV3-1
CASSQDKGWPNYGYTF
>TRBJ2-7|TRBV9
CASSQDDRVEQYF
>TRBJ2-3|TRBV1
CTSSRLEAKVLTDTQYF
>TRBJ2-3|TRBV5-1
CASSLGGSITDAQYF
>TRBJ2-3|TRBV4-3
CASSQDTQRGLDTQYF
>TRBJ1-1|TRBV28
CASSLEGGGFTEAFF
>TRBJ1-1|TRBV3-1
CASSHGRTAEAFF
>TRBJ2-7|TRBV29-1
CSVPAWGDSYEQYF
>TRBJ2-3|TRBV4-1
CASSQYGRPDTQYF
>TRBJ1-2|TRBV12-3/TRBV12-4
CASRKGQGYQANYGYTF
>TRBJ1-6|TRBV16
CASSPDQSNSPLHF
>TRBJ2-5|TRBV29-1
CSGWTGQEETQYF
>.|TRBV4-1
CASSQDDRGAWNEQFF
>TRBJ2-3|TRBV5-6
CASSHDRGPRTDTQYF
>TRBJ2-1|TRBV20-1
CSASWGRNEQFF
>TRBJ2-1|TRBV12-3/TRBV12-4
CASSSPGGGSYNEQFF
>TRBJ1-2|TRBV6-6
CASSYSRQGADNGYTF
>.|TRBV19
CASSIAGSEQYF
>TRBJ1-2|TRBV20-1
CSARDRGTTGYTF
>TRBJ2-1|TRBV20-1
CSARWTSGVVNTQFF
>TRBJ2-5|TRBV7-2
CASSLGRGGNEQYF
>TRBJ2-7|TRBV25-1
CASSDRLAGSYEQYF
>TRBJ2-1|TRBV5-1
CASSLVSGENEQFF
>TRBJ2-7|TRBV29-1
CSVFTARSYEQYF
>TRBJ2-7|TRBV24-1
CATSDLRTSGATYEQYF
>TRBJ1-1|TRBV6-6
CASSPVAGSPFF
>TRBJ1-5|TRBV7-9
CASSLYTQGGVGNQPQHF
>TRBJ1-4|TRBV12-3/TRBV12-4
CASSFSEKLFF
>TRBJ2-7|TRBV9
CASSVGGTGVYEQYF
>TRBJ2-7|TRBV20-1
CSATEGTSGSYEQYF
>.|TRBV6-2/TRBV6-3
CASSYTGEISEQYF
>TRBJ1-2|TRBV25-1
CASRSGQGYGYTF